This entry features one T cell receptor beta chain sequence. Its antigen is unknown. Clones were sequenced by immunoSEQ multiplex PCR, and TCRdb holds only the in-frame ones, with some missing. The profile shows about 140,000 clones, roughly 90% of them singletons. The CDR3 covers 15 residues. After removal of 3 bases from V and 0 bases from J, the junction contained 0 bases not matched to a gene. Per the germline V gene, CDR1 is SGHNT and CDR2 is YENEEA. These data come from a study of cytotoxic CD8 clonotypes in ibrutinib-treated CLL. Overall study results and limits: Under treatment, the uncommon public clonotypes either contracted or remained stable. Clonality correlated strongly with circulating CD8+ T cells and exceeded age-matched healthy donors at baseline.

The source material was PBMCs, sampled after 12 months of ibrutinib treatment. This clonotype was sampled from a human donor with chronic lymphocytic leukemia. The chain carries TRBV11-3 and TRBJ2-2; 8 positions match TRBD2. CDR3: CASSFSGANTGELFF. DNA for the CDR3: TGTGCCAGCAGCTTTAGCGGGGCGAACACCGGGGAGCTGTTTTTT.